One and the same sample provided the 22 T cell receptor beta chains below, sequenced in a study of blood T cell repertoires in COVID-19. This table comes from immunoSEQ multiplex PCR, and its TCRdb copy is limited to in-frame clones, with some not included. This table holds more than 300,000 clones, 91% found once. Sequencing used PBMCs or T cells enriched from blood (not recorded which). All receptors come from a woman between 35 and 50 years old who had been exposed to COVID-19.

The V and J genes are TRBV6-7 and TRBJ2-2, with 8 bases aligning to TRBD1. TRBV6-7 is an open reading frame whose function is uncertain. The V and J ends lost 6 bases and 1 base, in that order; junction bases with no gene match: 4. The CDR3 has 15 amino acids. CDR3 protein: CASRRQGMNTGELFF. The CDR3 region has the DNA TGTGCCAGCAGGCGACAGGGGATGAACACCGGGGAGCTGTTTTTT.

A remark on this clone: Other DNA sequences from this sample encode an identical CDR3 as well. CDR3 sequence (DNA): TGTGCCAGCTCACCTCGAGGGGGCGAGACCCAGTACTTC. Translating it yields CASSPRGGETQYF. The chain combines TRBV18 with TRBJ2-5; 7 bases align to TRBD1. There are 13 residues in the CDR3. The ends lost 3 bases at V and 5 bases at J; junction bases unmatched: 3. Germline lookup yields CDR1 KGHSH and CDR2 LQKENI. Full variable domain (rest looked up from reference TRBV18 and TRBJ2-5): NAGVMQNPRHLVRRRGQEARLRCSPMKGHSHVYWYRQLPEEGLKFMVYLQKENIIDESGMPKERFSAEFPKEGPSILRIQQVVRGDSAAYFCASSPRGGETQYFGPGTRLLVL.

This chain joins TRBV18 and TRBJ2-7, with 9 bases identical to TRBD1. Germline trimming cut 8 bases from V and 5 bases from J; bases unmatched to any gene: 16. This CDR3 region has 16 residues. Germline lookup yields CDR1 KGHSH and CDR2 LQKENI. The CDR3 loop reads CASRVGLGTGNDEQYF. CDR3 coding DNA: TGTGCCAGCCGGGTCGGCCTCGGGACAGGGAACGACGAGCAGTACTTC.

The chain links TRBV6-4 to TRBJ2-6, with TRBD1 identical over 10 bases. Trimming cost V 2 bases and J 0 bases; bases outside gene matches: 4. CDR1 and CDR2 (germline): MRHNA, SNTAGT. CDR3 length: 18 amino acids. The CDR3 nucleotides are TGTGCCAGCAGTGACGAAGGACAGGGGGTCTCTGGGGCCAACGTCCTGACTTTC. Translation: CASSDEGQGVSGANVLTF.

The chain couples TRBV6-4 to TRBJ1-5, with D possibly TRBD1 on 6 matching bases. This CDR3 has 15 residues. Germline V gene data show CDR1 as MRHNA and CDR2 as SNTAGT. V dropped 8 bases and J dropped 0 bases, with 14 bases sitting between them. The CDR3 here is CASRMDSNSNQPQHF. The CDR3 nucleotides read TGTGCCAGCCGTATGGACAGTAATAGCAATCAGCCCCAGCATTTT.

The gene calls are TRBV27 and TRBJ2-5, with 9 positions matching TRBD2. CDR1 MNHEY and CDR2 SMNVEV come from the germline V gene (reference sequence). V was pared by 2 bases and J by 4 bases, with 8 bases of the junction left unmatched. The CDR3 length is 16 residues. The CDR3 is CASSLGASGIIETQYF. The CDR3 nucleotides are TGTGCCAGCAGTTTAGGGGCTAGCGGGATAATAGAGACCCAGTACTTC.

The chain employs TRBV6-1 and TRBJ1-3; D is undetermined. This CDR3 is 16 amino acids long. V was pared by 0 bases and J by 4 bases, with 13 bases between. Germline V gives CDR1 MNHNS, CDR2 SASEGT. The CDR3 loop is CASSEALVGGGNTIYF. The CDR3 region has the DNA TGTGCCAGCAGTGAAGCACTTGTGGGAGGCGGAAACACCATATATTTT.

CDR3 nucleotides: TGTGCCAGCAGCACCAGGTTCTCCTACGAGCAGTACTTC. Its protein product is CASSTRFSYEQYF. This chain links TRBV5-6 with TRBJ2-7, with D hard to call. Trimming took 4 bases from V and 0 from J, leaving 8 bases between them. Germline CDR1 is SGHDT and CDR2 is YYEEEE. The length of the CDR3 is 13 residues.

The chain is built from TRBV7-9 and TRBJ1-1, with D possibly TRBD1 on 6 matching bases. V was cut by 3 bases and J by 7 bases, with 15 bases left in between. CDR1 is SEHNR, CDR2 FQNEAQ, per germline (reference sequence). The CDR3 has 14 amino acids. DNA for the CDR3: TGTGCCAGCAGCTTTGACAGGTCCAGGATTGAAGCTTTCTTT. It is translated as CASSFDRSRIEAFF.

V is TRBV9 and J is TRBJ2-1, with 8 bases matching TRBD1. After removal of 4 bases from V and 3 bases from J, the junction contained 3 bases not matched to a gene. Germline-derived CDR1 and CDR2 are SGDLS and YYNGEE. This CDR3 spans 14 amino acids. In DNA form, the CDR3 reads TGTGCCAGCAGCCTACAGGGGGACTACAATGAGCAGTTCTTC. Translation: CASSLQGDYNEQFF.

The chain is built from TRBV6-5 and TRBJ2-7; 11 nucleotides agree with TRBD1. The length of the CDR3 is 14 residues. Germline V gene lookup returns CDR1 MNHEY and CDR2 SVGAGI. Germline trimming cut 8 bases from V and 3 bases from J; bases unmatched to any gene: 6. The CDR3 is CASSLGTGGYEQYF. As DNA, the CDR3 is TGTGCCAGCTCCCTCGGGACAGGGGGCTACGAGCAGTACTTC.

The CDR3 DNA reads as TGTGCCAGTAGTCTCCGACAGCCGAACACTGAAGCTTTCTTT. As protein: CASSLRQPNTEAFF. The rearrangement uses TRBV19 and TRBJ1-1; TRBD1 might be the D (5 bases). The CDR3 spans 14 residues. V was clipped by 5 bases and J by 1 base, with 11 bases between them. Germline CDR1 and CDR2: LNHDA and SQIVND (reference sequence).

The CDR3 region is CASSPGTGEQFF. The CDR3 bases are TGTGCCAGCAGCCCTGGGACTGGGGAGCAGTTCTTC. The chain couples TRBV6-2 or TRBV6-3 to TRBJ2-1; weak D call: TRBD2 (6 bases). The CDR3 length is 12 residues. V was pared by 6 bases and J by 10 bases, with 13 bases between. Germline lookup yields CDR1 MNHEY and CDR2 SVGEGT.

The rearrangement links TRBV6-5 to TRBJ2-7; D remains ambiguous. The CDR3 loop spans 12 amino acids. The V gene's germline CDR1 is MNHEY and CDR2 SVGAGI. V was shortened by 8 bases and J by 2 bases, with 10 bases between the two germline ends. The CDR3 DNA follows: TGTGCCAGCCTTGCGGTGCCCTACGAGCAGTACTTC. Its protein product is CASLAVPYEQYF.

This clone was counted once. The sample holds other DNA sequences that translate to the same CDR3. The V call is TRBV20-1, the J call TRBJ1-1; D might be TRBD1 (6 bases). The CDR3 runs to 13 residues. Germline V CDR1 and CDR2: DFQATT, SNEGSKA (reference sequence). With 3 bases removed from V and 0 bases from J, the gap between germline ends came to 8 bases. CDR3 in DNA: TGCAGTGCTAGTAAGGGGGTGAACACTGAAGCTTTCTTT. Its translation is CSASKGVNTEAFF.

This clone has just a few counts. The chain employs TRBV2 and TRBJ2-3; TRBD2 agrees at 10 bases. Trimming took 0 bases from V and 1 from J; bases not matched to a gene: 4. This CDR3 is built from 17 residues. Germline values: CDR1 SNHLY, CDR2 FYNNEI. Written as DNA, the CDR3 is TGTGCCAGCAGTGAAGCTGGGCTAGCGGGGGGCACAGATACGCAGTATTTT. As protein: CASSEAGLAGGTDTQYF.

The chain uses TRBV30 and TRBJ2-7; 9 nucleotides align to TRBD1. The CDR3 has 15 amino acids. V shed 7 bases and J 2 bases; nucleotides not matched to a gene: 12. Germline-derived CDR1 and CDR2 are GTSNPN and SVGIG (reference sequence). The CDR3 DNA reads as TGTGCCTCCCGCCTTCCCGGGACAGGGACCTACGAGCAGTACTTC. Amino acids: CASRLPGTGTYEQYF.

Remarks on this clone: Mismatch with germline at one junction end may stem from a read error. The chain has TRBV5-1 and TRBJ1-2, with 7 bases identical to TRBD1. CDR1 is SGHRS, CDR2 YFSETQ, per germline. The CDR3 is 13 amino acids. As DNA, the CDR3 is TGCGCCAGCAGCTGGGACAGAGAGGGGCACTTTGACTTC. Protein sequence: CASSWDREGHFDF. Combining the CDR3 with reference TRBV5-1 and TRBJ1-2 gives the whole variable domain KAGVTQTPRYLIKTRGQQVTLSCSPISGHRSVSWYQQTPGQGLQFLFEYFSETQRNKGNFPGRFSGRQFSNSRSEMNVSTLELGDSALYLCASSWDREGHFDFGSGTRLTVV.

J is TRBJ1-2 and V is TRBV4-1; 7 bases match TRBD1. This CDR3 is built from 15 residues. V dropped 4 bases and J dropped 8; count of bases not matched to a gene: 13. Germline values: CDR1 MGHRA, CDR2 YSYEKL. Here the CDR3 DNA reads TGCGCCAGCAGCCCCCCCGCTAGGGGGCGGGTGGGCTACACCTTC. This sequence encodes CASSPPARGRVGYTF.

The chain combines TRBV3-1 (or the pseudogene TRBV3-2) with TRBJ1-1; a possible D gene is TRBD1 (5 bases). Trimming removed 0 bases from V and 3 bases from J, with 26 bases in between. CDR1 is LGHDT and CDR2 is YNNKEL in the germline V gene (reference sequence). The CDR3 loop spans 20 amino acids. CDR3 bases: TGTGCCAGCAGCCAAGATTGGTTAAAGAAAGGGGCCATTCCCTACACTGAAGCTTTCTTT. It is translated as CASSQDWLKKGAIPYTEAFF.

This clone was observed once. The rearrangement uses TRBV6-1 and TRBJ2-7; the match to TRBD2 covers 13 bases. The V gene end was trimmed by 2 bases and the J gene end by 1 base; junction bases not matched to a gene: 8. CDR1 and CDR2 from the germline V gene are MNHNS and SASEGT. This CDR3 contains 18 residues. The CDR3 protein is CASSERTSGRSSSYEQYF. Here the CDR3 DNA reads TGTGCCAGCAGTGAACGGACTAGCGGGAGATCCTCTTCCTACGAGCAGTACTTC.

J is TRBJ1-1 and V is TRBV29-1; D not certain. The CDR3 spans 11 residues. The V and J ends lost 7 bases and 4 bases respectively, with 10 bases between them. CDR1 SQVTM and CDR2 ANQGSEA come from the germline V gene. CDR3 DNA sequence: TGCAGCGCCATGCGGTCCACTGAAGCTTTCTTT. Its translation: CSAMRSTEAFF.